Shown below are 26 T cell receptor beta chains from a single sample sequenced in a study of CD8+ T cells in alopecia areata. Documented treatment: oral pan-JAK inhibitor, 5-10 mg twice daily. Following extraction, RNA underwent reverse transcription to cDNA, which served as the sequencing template. The method was immunoSEQ multiplex PCR; TCRdb's version includes in-frame clones alone and lacks a portion of them. The sample shows 85,000 to 110,000 clones, around 86% of them seen only once. The sequences come from CD8+ T cells sorted from blood, collected between weeks 30 and 35, from a patient treated with tofacitinib. All receptors come from a human donor with alopecia areata.

The CDR3 DNA is TGTGCCAGCAGTACCCGACAGTCCTCCTACGAGCAGTACTTC. Residues: CASSTRQSSYEQYF. The rearrangement uses TRBV27 and TRBJ2-7; tentative D call: TRBD1 (5 bases). Between the trimmed V and J ends, which lost 5 bases and 0 bases, there was a span of 11 bases. Per germline, CDR1 MNHEY and CDR2 SMNVEV (reference sequence). This CDR3 spans 14 amino acids.

This clone was seen more than once but under ten times. This chain links TRBV27 with TRBJ2-5; 8 bases match TRBD1. Matching the DNA end better, TRBJ2-7 makes the J call doubtful. The CDR3 is 15 residues long. Germline-derived CDR1 and CDR2 are MNHEY and SMNVEV (reference sequence). Here the CDR3 reads CASSLSTGARNEQYF. The CDR3 nucleotides are TGTGCCAGCAGTTTATCGACAGGGGCGAGGAACGAGCAGTACTTC.

The chain is built from TRBV9 and TRBJ1-6; 9 bases agree with TRBD1. This CDR3 has 15 residues. Germline V gene sequence: CDR1 SGDLS, CDR2 YYNGEE. Trimming at V came to 3 bases and at J to 5 bases, leaving 3 bases not matched to a gene. As DNA, the CDR3 is TGTGCCAGCAGCGCTGGGGACAGGGATAATTCACCCCTCCACTTT. Amino acids: CASSAGDRDNSPLHF.

The rearrangement links TRBV5-5 to TRBJ2-5; the match to TRBD2 covers 8 bases. Germline assignment: CDR1 SGHKS and CDR2 YYEKEE (reference sequence). Trimming removed 2 bases from V and 4 bases from J; junction bases left unmatched: 10. CDR3 size: 16 residues. CDR3 bases: TGTGCCAGCAGCTTATTAGCGCGGGAGGAGGTAGAGACCCAGTACTTC. It translates to CASSLLAREEVETQYF.

This clone turned up a few times. This chain links TRBV7-9 with TRBJ2-3; tentative D call: TRBD2 (5 bases). This CDR3 region has 16 residues. Trimming took off 5 bases at V and 0 bases at J, with 15 bases between the two ends. Germline V gives CDR1 SEHNR, CDR2 FQNEAQ (reference sequence). The CDR3 DNA follows: TGTGCCAGCAGCCCTAGCACCGTGGCAAGCACAGATACGCAGTATTTT. It specifies CASSPSTVASTDTQYF.

The V gene is TRBV11-2, the J gene TRBJ1-2; 7 bases match TRBD1. There are 16 residues in the CDR3. CDR1 is SGHAT, CDR2 FQNNGV, per germline. V dropped 5 bases and J dropped 3; count of bases not matched to a gene: 12. As DNA, the CDR3 is TGTGCCAGCAGCCCATCCGACCCAGGGGGTGACTATGGCTACACCTTC. Protein product: CASSPSDPGGDYGYTF. The entire variable domain, with the rest obtained from reference TRBV11-2 and TRBJ1-2, is as follows: EAGVAQSPRYKIIEKRQSVAFWCNPISGHATLYWYQQILGQGPKLLIQFQNNGVVDDSQLPKDRFSAERLKGVDSTLKIQPAKLEDSAVYLCASSPSDPGGDYGYTFGSGTRLTVV.

This clone was detected only a few times. This chain connects TRBV5-1 to TRBJ2-7; TRBD1 is a possible D gene (6 bases). CDR1 and CDR2 (germline): SGHRS, YFSETQ. Trimming took off 4 bases at V and 0 bases at J, with 14 bases between the two ends. The length of the CDR3 is 15 residues. The CDR3 DNA follows: TGCGCCAGCAGCAGAGCCGGGACAAACTCCTACGAGCAGTACTTC. This translates into CASSRAGTNSYEQYF.

The chain's CDR3 is CASSPIPGLHTGELFF. In DNA, the CDR3 is TGTGCCAGTAGTCCGATACCGGGACTGCACACCGGGGAGCTGTTTTTT. The V and J genes are TRBV19 and TRBJ2-2, with D perhaps TRBD2 (6 bases). V was shortened by 5 bases and J by 3 bases, with 16 bases between the two germline ends. In germline, CDR1 is LNHDA, CDR2 SQIVND (reference sequence). The CDR3 contains 16 residues.

V gene TRBV6-6 combines with J gene TRBJ1-1; 7 bases are shared with TRBD1. The CDR3 covers 16 residues. Per germline, CDR1 MNHNY and CDR2 SVGAGI (reference sequence). The V segment lost 0 bases and the J segment 6 bases; nucleotides outside the gene matches: 10. The CDR3 spells CASSYSRQGGQAEAFF. CDR3 DNA: TGTGCCAGCAGTTACTCACGGCAGGGGGGTCAAGCTGAAGCTTTCTTT.

The CDR3 sequence is CASSLLAGADTQYF. The DNA for the CDR3 is TGTGCCAGCAGCTTACTAGCCGGGGCAGATACGCAGTATTTT. The gene calls are TRBV7-2 and TRBJ2-3, with D possibly TRBD2 on 5 matching bases. V dropped 2 bases and J dropped 4 bases, with 10 bases sitting between them. Germline V gives CDR1 SGHTA, CDR2 FQGNSA. This CDR3 has 14 residues.

This chain links TRBV11-2 with TRBJ2-1; D is uncertain. This CDR3 has 14 amino acids. The V and J ends lost 5 bases and 8 bases respectively, with 16 bases between them. Germline CDR1 is SGHAT and CDR2 is FQNNGV. CDR3 DNA: TGTGCCAGCAGCCACGGTCCAGCAATCGATGAGCAGTTCTTC. Translation gives CASSHGPAIDEQFF. Variable domain in full (rest from reference TRBV11-2 and TRBJ2-1): EAGVAQSPRYKIIEKRQSVAFWCNPISGHATLYWYQQILGQGPKLLIQFQNNGVVDDSQLPKDRFSAERLKGVDSTLKIQPAKLEDSAVYLCASSHGPAIDEQFFGPGTRLTVL.

The chain links TRBV5-1 to TRBJ1-1, with D tentatively TRBD1 (5 bases). V lost 4 bases to trimming and J lost 4 bases, with 20 bases between them. This CDR3 has 16 amino acids. CDR1 and CDR2 (germline): SGHRS, YFSETQ. This CDR3 reads CASSLLGVISGTEAFF. CDR3 DNA: TGCGCCAGCAGCCTGTTAGGGGTGATATCCGGCACTGAAGCTTTCTTT.

Comment on this clone: The same CDR3 also results from other DNA sequences found in this sample. The chain couples TRBV27 to TRBJ2-1, with 7 positions matching TRBD2. V shed 3 bases, J shed 0 bases, and the junction held 5 bases outside the gene matches. CDR3 length: 16 amino acids. Per the germline V gene, CDR1 is MNHEY and CDR2 is SMNVEV (reference sequence). In nucleotides, the CDR3 is TGTGCCAGCAGTTTGTCTAGCGGAAGCTCCTACAATGAGCAGTTCTTC. This codes for CASSLSSGSSYNEQFF.

The CDR3 loop is CASSLAGAGGGETQYF. The CDR3, as DNA: TGTGCCAGCAGCTTAGCGGGAGCTGGGGGAGGAGAGACCCAGTACTTC. The chain has TRBV7-3 and TRBJ2-5, with 7 bases lining up with TRBD2. The germline V gene encodes CDR1 SGHTA and CDR2 FQGTGA. The CDR3 sequence is 16 residues long. The V and J ends lost 2 bases and 4 bases, in that order; junction bases with no gene match: 10.

The rearrangement joins TRBV9 to TRBJ2-3, with TRBD2 as a possible D gene (5 bases). This CDR3 contains 13 residues. Germline CDR1 is SGDLS and CDR2 is YYNGEE. V was cut by 3 bases and J by 5 bases, with 10 bases left in between. CDR3 sequence: CASSADEGDTQYF. In DNA, the CDR3 is TGTGCCAGCAGCGCGGACGAGGGAGATACGCAGTATTTT.

A single count supports this clone. The gene calls are TRBV10-1 and TRBJ2-1; D might be TRBD2 (7 bases). V was pared by 0 bases and J by 8 bases, with 17 bases between. CDR1 and CDR2 (germline): WNHNN, SYGVQD (reference sequence). The CDR3 sequence is 16 residues long. The CDR3 DNA reads as TGCGCCAGCAGTGAGTCCCTAGAAGGGGGGGCTGATGAGCAGTTCTTC. Translation gives CASSESLEGGADEQFF.

The chain combines TRBV5-1 with TRBJ2-7; 9 nucleotides match TRBD1. The V gene's germline CDR1 is SGHRS and CDR2 YFSETQ. The CDR3 sequence is 13 residues long. J lost 6 bases, V lost 4 bases, and 5 bases had no gene match. This chain's CDR3 is CASSPSTGGEQYF. As DNA, the CDR3 is TGCGCCAGCAGCCCCTCGACAGGGGGCGAGCAGTACTTC.

The gene calls are TRBV7-9 and TRBJ1-4; no definite D call. CDR1 is SEHNR and CDR2 is FQNEAQ in the germline V gene (reference sequence). The CDR3 spans 14 residues. The V gene lost 4 bases and the J gene lost 7 bases, with 13 bases spanning the gap. The CDR3 loop reads CASSYPRSSEKLFF. CDR3 DNA sequence: TGTGCCAGCAGCTACCCCCGTAGTAGTGAAAAACTGTTTTTT.

The chain recombines TRBV6-5 with TRBJ1-2; D is perhaps TRBD1 (5 bases). V gave up 2 bases and J gave up 5 bases, with 9 bases separating them. Germline V gene data show CDR1 as MNHEY and CDR2 as SVGAGI. The CDR3 has 13 residues. CDR3 residues: CASSYGREYGYTF. The DNA of the CDR3 is TGTGCCAGCAGTTACGGCAGGGAATATGGCTACACCTTC.

The chain employs TRBV30 and TRBJ2-1; 11 nucleotides line up with TRBD2. In germline, CDR1 is GTSNPN, CDR2 SVGIG (reference sequence). The CDR3 has 18 residues. V dropped 4 bases and J dropped 2; count of bases not matched to a gene: 13. The CDR3 DNA is TGTGCCTGGAAAGGGGATAGCGGGAGGGCTGGTCCCTACAATGAGCAGTTCTTC. Protein product: CAWKGDSGRAGPYNEQFF. Looking up the rest from reference TRBV30 and TRBJ2-1 gives the full variable domain: SQTIHQWPATLVQPVGSPLSLECTVEGTSNPNLYWYRQAAGRGLQLLFYSVGIGQISSEVPQNLSASRPQDRQFILSSKKLLLSDSGFYLCAWKGDSGRAGPYNEQFFGPGTRLTVL.

The CDR3 coding sequence is TGTGCCAGCAGCCAAGAGACTAGCTACAATGAGCAGTTCTTC. This gives the protein CASSQETSYNEQFF. This chain connects TRBV4-2 to TRBJ2-1; the D gene is possibly TRBD2 (6 bases). The V gene lost 0 bases and the J gene lost 3 bases, with 6 bases spanning the gap. Per the germline V gene, CDR1 is LGHNA and CDR2 is YNFKEQ. The CDR3 extends over 14 amino acids.

The CDR3 spells CASSSGQGLGAQHF. For the CDR3, the DNA is TGTGCCAGCAGCTCCGGACAGGGTTTAGGGGCCCAGCATTTT. This chain uses TRBV27 with TRBJ1-5, with 8 bases matching TRBD1. Germline V gene data show CDR1 as MNHEY and CDR2 as SMNVEV (reference sequence). CDR3 length equals 14 residues. V trimming: 6 bases; J trimming: 11 bases; junction bases outside the gene matches: 12.

The rearrangement joins TRBV29-1 to TRBJ2-7, with D tentatively TRBD1 (6 bases). Germline V gene data show CDR1 as SQVTM and CDR2 as ANQGSEA. The V end lost 6 bases, the J end lost 1 base, and 13 bases lay between the germline ends. The CDR3 loop spans 13 amino acids. The CDR3 DNA reads as TGCAGCGTGGGACACGCTACTTCCTACGAGCAGTACTTC. Amino acids: CSVGHATSYEQYF.

The genes are TRBV9 and TRBJ1-1; D is perhaps TRBD1 (6 bases). This CDR3 has 14 residues. V was trimmed by 4 bases and J by 1 base, leaving 11 bases between them. The V gene's germline CDR1 is SGDLS and CDR2 YYNGEE. The CDR3 region is CASSPQQGNTEAFF. The CDR3 DNA is TGTGCCAGCAGCCCTCAACAGGGGAACACTGAAGCTTTCTTT.

Here the CDR3 DNA reads TGTGCCAGCAGTTACGGACAGACCGGGGAGCTGTTTTTT. This encodes CASSYGQTGELFF. The chain employs TRBV6-5 and TRBJ2-2; tentatively, D is TRBD1 (6 bases). In germline, CDR1 is MNHEY, CDR2 SVGAGI. V lost 2 bases and J lost 5, with 6 bases in between. This CDR3 comprises 13 residues.

J is TRBJ2-1 and V is TRBV7-6; tentatively, D is TRBD2 (7 bases). The germline V and J ends were trimmed by 3 bases and 7 bases, with 19 bases remaining between them. Germline loops: CDR1 SGHVS, CDR2 FNYEAQ. The CDR3 loop spans 16 amino acids. In DNA form, the CDR3 reads TGTGCCAGCAGCTTGGGGGAGGGGGGACGGTGGAATGAGCAGTTCTTC. Protein: CASSLGEGGRWNEQFF.